The table lists the clone carrying this T cell receptor (beta chain) with a count of one. The sample belongs to a study of Graves' ophthalmopathy and Graves' hyperthyroidism. The CDR3 sequence is 15 residues long. The V gene lost 1 base and the J gene lost 1 base, with 11 bases spanning the gap. Per the germline V gene, CDR1 is DFQATT and CDR2 is SNEGSKA (reference sequence). Amplifying from RNA transcripts, the study obtained TCR beta CDR3 regions. An initial RT-PCR round employing HTBI primers preceded a second-round multiplex PCR. TCRdb recomputed calls from the multiplex PCR reads with MiXCR, one row per CDR3 protein. The sample has 900,000 to 1,200,000 distinct CDR3 sequences, less than 45% seen once.

This chain joins TRBV20-1 and TRBJ2-1; D unresolved. The TCR comes from an adult man with Graves' hyperthyroidism. Sequences were obtained from peripheral blood or thyroid tissue (not recorded which). The CDR3 sequence: CSARAAVRSYNEQFF. Here the CDR3 DNA reads TGCAGTGCTAGAGCGGCAGTCAGGTCCTACAATGAGCAGTTCTTC.